This T cell receptor (beta chain) was captured in a study of blood T cell repertoires in COVID-19. The germline gives CDR1 SEHNR, CDR2 FQNEAQ (reference sequence). This CDR3 contains 19 residues. The V gene lost 3 bases and the J gene lost 6 bases, with 27 bases spanning the gap. This table comes from immunoSEQ multiplex PCR, and its TCRdb copy is limited to in-frame clones, with some not included. The top ten hold 0.87% of the sample, which has approximately 300,000 clones, about 85% seen once. This TCR derives from a human donor with COVID-19, enrolled during active disease. The donor label of this sample is uncertain. This rearrangement joins TRBV7-9 to TRBJ2-1; tentative D call: TRBD1 (6 bases). The sequencing sample was made of peripheral blood. The CDR3 is CASSFTSQGQGKTINEQFF. CDR3 bases: TGTGCCAGCAGCTTCACGTCCCAGGGGCAGGGGAAGACGATCAATGAGCAGTTCTTC.